This TCR beta chain was captured in a study of tumor-infiltrating lymphocytes in primary liver carcinoma. Study summary: Staged T1-T3 N0M0, the tumors had sizes that ranged from roughly 4.2 to 10 cm across.

About this clonotype: What it binds is unknown.

Unsorted bulk tissue (roughly 20-34 mg) underwent RNA and DNA co-extraction. Study results and limitations: All five tumor regions shared only about 7.5-24% of top clones.

Germline V gene sequence: CDR1 SGHTA, CDR2 FQGNSA. The CDR3 runs to 14 residues. V shed 8 bases and J 8 bases; nucleotides not matched to a gene: 10. Production of TCR beta cDNA used around 0.45 ug total RNA together with a constant-region primer. Sequencing libraries for TCR beta derived from three nested multiplex PCR rounds that used slightly modified ARM-PCR. The study ran its first two PCR rounds for roughly 11 cycles each, using TRBV1-TRBV30 forward primers and a C-beta reverse primer. TCRdb reprocessed the multiplex PCR reads via MiXCR and lists one record per CDR3 protein. The sample includes about 54,000 distinct CDR3 sequences, about 68% of them seen just once.

The chain employs TRBV7-2 and TRBJ2-1; the match to TRBD2 covers 9 bases. The TCR originated in a man aged 35 to 55 with primary liver carcinoma and hepatitis B virus infection. Material for sequencing was liver tumor tissue from sampling region 2. The sample's subset: tumor region T2, inferior pole. The CDR3 protein is CASGSGRGADEQFF. DNA of the CDR3: TGTGCCAGCGGTAGCGGGAGAGGGGCCGATGAGCAGTTCTTC.